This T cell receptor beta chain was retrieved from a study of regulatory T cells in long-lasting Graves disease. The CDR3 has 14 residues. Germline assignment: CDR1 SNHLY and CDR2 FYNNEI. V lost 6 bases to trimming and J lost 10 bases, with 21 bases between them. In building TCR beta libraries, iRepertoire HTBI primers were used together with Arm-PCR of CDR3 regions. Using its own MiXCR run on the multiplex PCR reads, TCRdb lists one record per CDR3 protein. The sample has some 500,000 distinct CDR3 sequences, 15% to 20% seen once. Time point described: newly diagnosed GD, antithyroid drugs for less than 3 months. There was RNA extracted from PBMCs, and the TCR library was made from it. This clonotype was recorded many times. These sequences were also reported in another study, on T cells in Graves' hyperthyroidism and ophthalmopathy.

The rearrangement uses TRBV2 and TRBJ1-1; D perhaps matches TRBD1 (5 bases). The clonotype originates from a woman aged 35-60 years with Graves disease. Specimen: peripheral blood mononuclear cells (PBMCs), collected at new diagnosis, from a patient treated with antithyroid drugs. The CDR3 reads CASRKMGGWERAFF. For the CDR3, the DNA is TGTGCCAGCAGAAAGATGGGGGGGTGGGAGCGAGCTTTCTTT.